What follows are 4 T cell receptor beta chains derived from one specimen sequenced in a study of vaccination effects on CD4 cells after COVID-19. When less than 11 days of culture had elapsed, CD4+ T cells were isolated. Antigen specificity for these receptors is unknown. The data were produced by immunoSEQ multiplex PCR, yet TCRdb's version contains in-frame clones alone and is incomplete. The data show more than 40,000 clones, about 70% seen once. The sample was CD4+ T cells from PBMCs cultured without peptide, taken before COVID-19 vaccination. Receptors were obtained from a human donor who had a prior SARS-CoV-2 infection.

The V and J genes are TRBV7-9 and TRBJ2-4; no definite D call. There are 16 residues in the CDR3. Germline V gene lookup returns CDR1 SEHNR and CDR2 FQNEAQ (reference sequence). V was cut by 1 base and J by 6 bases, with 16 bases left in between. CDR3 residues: CASSLGFGVDLNIQYF. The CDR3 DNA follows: TGTGCCAGCAGCTTAGGTTTTGGGGTGGACCTAAACATTCAGTACTTC. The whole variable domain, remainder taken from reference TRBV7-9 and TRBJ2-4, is DTGVSQNPRHKITKRGQNVTFRCDPISEHNRLYWYRQTLGQGPEFLTYFQNEAQLEKSRLLSDRFSAERPKGSFSTLEIQRTEQGDSAMYLCASSLGFGVDLNIQYFGAGTRLSVL.

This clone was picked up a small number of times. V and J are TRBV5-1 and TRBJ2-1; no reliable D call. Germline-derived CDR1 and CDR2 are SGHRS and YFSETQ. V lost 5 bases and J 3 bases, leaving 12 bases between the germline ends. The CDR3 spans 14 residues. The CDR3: CASREQAFYNEQFF. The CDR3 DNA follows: TGCGCCAGCAGAGAGCAGGCTTTCTACAATGAGCAGTTCTTC. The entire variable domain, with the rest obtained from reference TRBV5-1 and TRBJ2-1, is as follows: KAGVTQTPRYLIKTRGQQVTLSCSPISGHRSVSWYQQTPGQGLQFLFEYFSETQRNKGNFPGRFSGRQFSNSRSEMNVSTLELGDSALYLCASREQAFYNEQFFGPGTRLTVL.

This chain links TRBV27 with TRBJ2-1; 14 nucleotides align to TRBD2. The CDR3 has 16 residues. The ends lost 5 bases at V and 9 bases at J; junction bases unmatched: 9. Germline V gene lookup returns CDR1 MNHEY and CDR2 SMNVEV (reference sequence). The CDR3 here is CASSARLAGGAPEQFF. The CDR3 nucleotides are TGTGCCAGCAGTGCCCGACTAGCGGGAGGGGCTCCTGAGCAGTTCTTC.

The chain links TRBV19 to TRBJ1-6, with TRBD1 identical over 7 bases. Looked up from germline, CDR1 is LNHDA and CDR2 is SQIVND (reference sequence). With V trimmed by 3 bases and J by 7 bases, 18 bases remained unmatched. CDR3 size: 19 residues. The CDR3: CASSMFHGDTSGGNSPLHF. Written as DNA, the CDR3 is TGTGCCAGTAGTATGTTCCACGGCGACACCTCAGGGGGGAATTCACCCCTCCACTTT.